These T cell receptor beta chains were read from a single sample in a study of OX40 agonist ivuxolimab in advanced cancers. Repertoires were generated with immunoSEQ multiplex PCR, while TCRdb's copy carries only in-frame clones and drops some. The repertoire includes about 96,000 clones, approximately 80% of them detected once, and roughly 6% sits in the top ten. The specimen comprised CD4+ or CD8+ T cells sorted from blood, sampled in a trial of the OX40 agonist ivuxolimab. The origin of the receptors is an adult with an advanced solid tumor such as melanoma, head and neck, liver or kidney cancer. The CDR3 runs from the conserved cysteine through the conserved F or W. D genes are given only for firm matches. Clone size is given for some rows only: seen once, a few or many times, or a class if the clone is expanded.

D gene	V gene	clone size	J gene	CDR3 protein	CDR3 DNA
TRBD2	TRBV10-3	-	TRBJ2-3	CAIALAGGITDTQYF	TGTGCCATCGCGCTAGCGGGGGGAATCACAGATACGCAGTATTTT
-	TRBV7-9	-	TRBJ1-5	CASSLDSYQPQHF	TGTGCCAGCAGCTTAGACAGCTATCAGCCCCAGCATTTT
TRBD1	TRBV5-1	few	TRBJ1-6	CASSLTGDNSPLHF	TGCGCCAGCAGCTTGACAGGGGATAATTCACCCCTCCACTTT
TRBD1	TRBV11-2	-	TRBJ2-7	CASSLDRGSEQYF	TGTGCCAGCAGCTTGGACAGGGGGAGCGAGCAGTACTTC
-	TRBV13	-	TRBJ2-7	CASSLMLSSYEQYF	TGTGCCAGCAGCTTAATGCTCAGCTCCTACGAGCAGTACTTC
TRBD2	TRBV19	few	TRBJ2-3	CASQRTSGRALGTDTQYF	TGTGCCAGTCAGAGGACTAGCGGGAGGGCACTTGGCACAGATACGCAGTATTTT
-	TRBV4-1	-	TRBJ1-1	CASSLERGAEAFF	TGCGCCAGCAGCCTCGAAAGGGGCGCTGAAGCTTTCTTT
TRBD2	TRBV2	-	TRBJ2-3	CASNERGVLAGPRWDTQYF	TGTGCCAGCAACGAAAGAGGGGTACTAGCGGGACCCCGATGGGATACGCAGTATTTT
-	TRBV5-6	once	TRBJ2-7	CASSNQASYEQYF	TGTGCCAGCAGCAATCAGGCCTCCTACGAGCAGTACTTC
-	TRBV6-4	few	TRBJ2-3	CASSPQSGLTDTQYF	TGTGCCAGCAGTCCCCAATCGGGCCTCACAGATACGCAGTATTTT
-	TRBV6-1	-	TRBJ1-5	CASSELRGLSNQPQHF	TGTGCCAGCAGTGAGCTCCGAGGGTTGAGCAATCAGCCCCAGCATTTT
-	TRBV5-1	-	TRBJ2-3	CASTSKSGPTDTQYF	TGCGCCAGCACCTCCAAGAGCGGGCCCACAGATACGCAGTATTTT
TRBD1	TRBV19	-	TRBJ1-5	CASSIRGTGNQPQHF	TGTGCCAGTAGTATAAGAGGGACAGGAAATCAGCCCCAGCATTTT
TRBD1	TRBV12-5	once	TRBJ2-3	CASGGTVRITDTQYF	TGTGCTAGTGGGGGGACAGTGCGAATCACAGATACGCAGTATTTT
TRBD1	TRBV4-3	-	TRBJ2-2	CASNQRGPGELFF	TGCGCCAGCAACCAGAGGGGGCCCGGGGAGCTGTTTTTT
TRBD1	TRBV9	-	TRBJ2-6	CASGTGVLSGANVLTF	TGTGCCAGCGGGACAGGGGTTCTATCTGGGGCCAACGTCCTGACTTTC
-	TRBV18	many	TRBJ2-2	CASSQDSAGELFF	TGTGCCAGCTCACAAGACAGTGCGGGGGAGCTGTTTTTT
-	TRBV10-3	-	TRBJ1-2	CAISESLGEGYGYTF	TGTGCCATCAGTGAGTCTTTAGGGGAAGGCTATGGCTACACCTTC
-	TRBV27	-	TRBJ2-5	CASSLSSASRVQETQYF	TGTGCCAGCAGTTTATCCTCCGCGAGCAGGGTCCAAGAGACCCAGTACTTC
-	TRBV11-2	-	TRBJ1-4	CASSLGALSGGRTEKLFF	TGTGCCAGCAGCTTAGGCGCCCTCTCGGGGGGGCGGACGGAAAAACTGTTTTTT
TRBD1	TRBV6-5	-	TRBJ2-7	CASSYQDRDEQYF	TGTGCCAGCAGTTACCAGGACAGGGACGAGCAGTACTTC
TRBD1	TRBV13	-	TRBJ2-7	CASSFGTTGEDEQYF	TGTGCCAGCAGCTTCGGAACGACAGGGGAGGACGAGCAGTACTTC
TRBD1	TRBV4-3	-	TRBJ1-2	CASSQDLRTGLGYTF	TGCGCCAGCAGCCAAGATCTTAGGACAGGGCTTGGCTACACCTTC
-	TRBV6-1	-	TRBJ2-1	CASSGPTPPFF	TGTGCCAGCAGTGGGCCAACGCCCCCGTTCTTC
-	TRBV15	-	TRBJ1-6	CATSLEPQTGSSYNSPLHF	TGTGCCACCAGCCTCGAACCCCAGACGGGAAGCTCCTATAATTCACCCCTCCACTTT
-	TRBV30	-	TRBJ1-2	CAWSLSGSHYGYTF	TGTGCCTGGAGTCTAAGCGGGTCTCATTATGGCTACACCTTC
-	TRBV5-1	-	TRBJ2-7	CASSLEAGSYEQYF	TGCGCCAGCAGCTTGGAGGCAGGAAGCTACGAGCAGTACTTC
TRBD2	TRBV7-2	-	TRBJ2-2	CASSLVSGKAAGELFF	TGTGCCAGCAGCTTAGTTAGCGGGAAGGCGGCCGGGGAGCTGTTTTTT
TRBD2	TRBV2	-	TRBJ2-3	CASSERENTDTQYF	TGTGCCAGCTCTGAGCGGGAGAACACAGATACGCAGTATTTT
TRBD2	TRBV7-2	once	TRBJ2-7	CASSPPGLPREEQYF	TGTGCCAGCAGCCCCCCGGGACTACCCCGGGAGGAGCAGTACTTC
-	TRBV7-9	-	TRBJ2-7	CASSLAREQYF	TGTGCCAGCAGCTTAGCGAGGGAGCAGTACTTC
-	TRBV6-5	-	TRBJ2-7	CASSYGGNSYEQYF	TGTGCCAGCAGTTACGGGGGTAACTCCTACGAGCAGTACTTC
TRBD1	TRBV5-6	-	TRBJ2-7	CASSLGGQGYEQYF	TGTGCCAGCAGCTTGGGAGGACAGGGCTACGAGCAGTACTTC
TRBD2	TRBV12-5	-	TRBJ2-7	CASGLGEGEQYF	TGTGCTAGTGGTTTGGGGGAGGGAGAGCAGTACTTC
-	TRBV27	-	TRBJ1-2	CASSLSGTGYGYTF	TGTGCCAGCAGTTTATCCGGGACGGGGTATGGCTACACCTTC
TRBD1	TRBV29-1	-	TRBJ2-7	CSVETGDRYEQYF	TGCAGCGTTGAAACGGGGGACAGGTACGAGCAGTACTTC
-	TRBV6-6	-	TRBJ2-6	CASSYSSGANVLTF	TGTGCCAGCAGTTACAGTTCAGGGGCCAACGTCCTGACTTTC
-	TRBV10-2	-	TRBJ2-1	CASTGRGGTNEQFF	TGCGCCAGCACGGGGAGGGGGGGAACCAATGAGCAGTTCTTC
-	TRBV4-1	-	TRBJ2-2	CASSQEGGTGELFF	TGCGCCAGCAGCCAAGAGGGCGGCACCGGGGAGCTGTTTTTT
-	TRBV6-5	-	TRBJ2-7	CASSPRGGHEQYF	TGTGCCAGCAGCCCCCGAGGAGGCCACGAGCAGTACTTC
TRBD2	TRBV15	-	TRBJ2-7	CATGTSSYEQYF	TGTGCCACAGGGACTAGCAGTTACGAGCAGTACTTC
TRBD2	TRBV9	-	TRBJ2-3	CASSVAWTSGSGQYF	TGTGCCAGCAGCGTAGCATGGACTAGCGGGTCAGGGCAGTATTTT
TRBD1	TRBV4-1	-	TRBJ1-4	CASSQGPGGTNEKLFF	TGCGCCAGCAGCCAAGGTCCAGGGGGGACTAATGAAAAACTGTTTTTT
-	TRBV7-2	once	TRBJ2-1	CASARYNEQFF	TGTGCCAGCGCGCGGTACAATGAGCAGTTCTTC
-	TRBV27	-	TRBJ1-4	CASSPPGGGSEKLFF	TGTGCCAGCAGTCCCCCCGGGGGAGGGAGTGAAAAACTGTTTTTT
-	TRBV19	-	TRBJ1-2	CASSRSRESNYGYTF	TGTGCCAGTAGTAGGTCCAGGGAGTCTAACTATGGCTACACCTTC
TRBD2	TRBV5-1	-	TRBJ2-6	CASGRGLAGRGANVLTF	TGCGCCAGCGGCCGCGGGCTAGCGGGACGTGGGGCCAACGTCCTGACTTTC
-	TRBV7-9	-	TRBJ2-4	CASSPTAGMDKNIQYF	TGTGCCAGCAGCCCGACCGCGGGGATGGACAAAAACATTCAGTACTTC